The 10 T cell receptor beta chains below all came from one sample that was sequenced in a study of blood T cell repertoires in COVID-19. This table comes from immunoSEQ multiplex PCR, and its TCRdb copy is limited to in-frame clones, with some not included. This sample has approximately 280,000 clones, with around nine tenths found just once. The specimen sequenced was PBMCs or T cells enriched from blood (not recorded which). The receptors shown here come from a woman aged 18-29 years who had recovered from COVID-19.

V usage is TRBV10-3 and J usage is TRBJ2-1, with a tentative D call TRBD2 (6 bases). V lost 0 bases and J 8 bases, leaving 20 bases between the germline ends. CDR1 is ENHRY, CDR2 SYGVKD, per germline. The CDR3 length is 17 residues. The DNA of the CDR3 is TGTGCCATCAGTGAGTCGACCGGGACTCTTCCTCCCGATGAGCAGTTCTTC. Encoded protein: CAISESTGTLPPDEQFF.

CDR3 loop: CASSSDRGLQPQHF. CDR3 sequence (DNA): TGTGCCAGCAGTTCTGACAGGGGTCTTCAGCCCCAGCATTTT. The chain employs TRBV27 and TRBJ1-5, with TRBD1 identical over 8 bases. Trimming at V came to 4 bases and at J to 6 bases, leaving 5 bases not matched to a gene. Germline-derived CDR1 and CDR2 are MNHEY and SMNVEV (reference sequence). The CDR3 runs 14 residues.

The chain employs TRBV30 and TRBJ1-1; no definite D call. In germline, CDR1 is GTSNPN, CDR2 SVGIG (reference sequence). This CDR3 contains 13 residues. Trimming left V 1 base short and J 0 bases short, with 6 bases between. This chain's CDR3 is CAWSGAVNTEAFF. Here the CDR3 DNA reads TGTGCCTGGAGTGGAGCTGTGAACACTGAAGCTTTCTTT.

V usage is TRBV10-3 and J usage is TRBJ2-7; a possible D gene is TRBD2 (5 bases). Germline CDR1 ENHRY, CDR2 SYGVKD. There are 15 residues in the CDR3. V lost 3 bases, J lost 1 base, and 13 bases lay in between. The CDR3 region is CAISEGAEVSYEQYF. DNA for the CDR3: TGTGCCATCAGTGAAGGAGCGGAGGTATCCTACGAGCAGTACTTC.

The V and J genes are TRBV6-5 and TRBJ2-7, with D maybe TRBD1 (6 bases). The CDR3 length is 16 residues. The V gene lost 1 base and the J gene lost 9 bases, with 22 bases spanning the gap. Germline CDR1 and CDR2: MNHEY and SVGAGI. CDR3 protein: CASSYYPSQGLGAQYF. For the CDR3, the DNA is TGTGCCAGCAGTTACTATCCTTCACAGGGTCTTGGGGCGCAGTACTTC.

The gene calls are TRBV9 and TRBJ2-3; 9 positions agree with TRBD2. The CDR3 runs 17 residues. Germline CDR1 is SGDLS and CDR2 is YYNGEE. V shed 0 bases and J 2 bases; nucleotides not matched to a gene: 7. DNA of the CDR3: TGTGCCAGCAGCGTAGGTTTAGCGGGGGATATCACAGATACGCAGTATTTT. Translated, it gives CASSVGLAGDITDTQYF.

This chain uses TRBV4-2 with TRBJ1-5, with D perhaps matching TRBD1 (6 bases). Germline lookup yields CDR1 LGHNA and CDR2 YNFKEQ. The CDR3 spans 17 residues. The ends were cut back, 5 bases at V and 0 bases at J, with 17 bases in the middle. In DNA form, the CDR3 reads TGTGCCAGCAGCGAAGTCAGGTTGGGGGCTAGCAATCAGCCCCAGCATTTT. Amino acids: CASSEVRLGASNQPQHF.

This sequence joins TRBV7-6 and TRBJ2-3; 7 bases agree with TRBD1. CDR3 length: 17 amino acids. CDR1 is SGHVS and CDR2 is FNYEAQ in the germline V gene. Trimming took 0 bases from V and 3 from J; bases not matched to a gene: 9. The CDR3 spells CASSLADRALATDTQYF. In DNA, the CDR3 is TGTGCCAGCAGCTTAGCCGACAGGGCGCTCGCGACAGATACGCAGTATTTT.

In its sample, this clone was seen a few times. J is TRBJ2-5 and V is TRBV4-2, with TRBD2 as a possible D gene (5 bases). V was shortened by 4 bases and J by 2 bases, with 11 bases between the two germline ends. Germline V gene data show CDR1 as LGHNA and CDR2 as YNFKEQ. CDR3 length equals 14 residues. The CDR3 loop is CASSLSGLQETQYF. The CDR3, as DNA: TGTGCCAGCAGCCTCAGCGGTTTACAAGAGACCCAGTACTTC.

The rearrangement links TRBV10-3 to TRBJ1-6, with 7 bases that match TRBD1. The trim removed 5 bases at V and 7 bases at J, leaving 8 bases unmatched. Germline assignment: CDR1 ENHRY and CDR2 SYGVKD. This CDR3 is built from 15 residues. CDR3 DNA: TGTGCCATCAGTACAACCGGGACAGTCAATTCACCCCTCCACTTT. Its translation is CAISTTGTVNSPLHF.